What follows is one TCR beta chain and its context. The source of the sample is a study of blood T cell repertoires in COVID-19. Overall study: Italy, Spain and the United States were the sources of the convalescent and acute COVID-19 samples. In each case, the material was cDNA or gDNA derived from T cells, B-cell-depleted T cells, or PBMCs.

Germline V gene sequence: CDR1 SGDLS, CDR2 YYNGEE. The CDR3 runs 16 residues. V dropped 3 bases and J dropped 0 bases, with 13 bases sitting between them. Participants were aged about 18 to 89 years, lived in about two dozen US areas, and enrolled virtually. Assay used: immunoSEQ multiplex PCR; TCRdb lists only in-frame clones, some missing. The sample yields approximately 180,000 clones, about 80% seen once. This rearrangement joins TRBV9 to TRBJ2-1; D is undetermined. The TCR comes from a woman in her fifties or sixties with acute COVID-19. The sequencing sample was made of PBMCs or T cells enriched from blood (not recorded which). The CDR3 loop reads CASSAQAPGSYNEQFF. In nucleotides, the CDR3 is TGTGCCAGCAGCGCCCAAGCCCCCGGCTCCTACAATGAGCAGTTCTTC.